This T cell receptor beta chain emerged from a study of graft-versus-host responses after intestinal transplantation. For the study at large: Each recipient received anti-thymocyte globulin induction, then tacrolimus and steroids for approximately three years.

Comment on this clone: What it binds is unknown.

Only in-frame clones appear in the TCRdb table, and some are missing; sequencing was by immunoSEQ multiplex PCR. The data contain about 25,000 clones, around 94% of them singletons. Study-wide points: Early post-transplant declines in HvG were associated with peak levels of circulating GvH clones.

Looked up from germline, CDR1 is LGHNA and CDR2 is YSLEER. Trimming left V 1 base short and J 1 base short, with 10 bases between. The CDR3 loop spans 15 amino acids. The source was PBMCs, collected more than 29 days after intestinal transplant. The receptor was derived from a human patient who received an intestinal transplant, so some T cells may come from the graft donor. J is TRBJ1-1 and V is TRBV4-3; D is uncertain. CDR3 protein: CASSQGTMWNTEAFF. The CDR3 bases are TGCGCCAGCAGCCAAGGGACGATGTGGAACACTGAAGCTTTCTTT.